The T cell receptor (beta chain) described here comes from a study of blood T cell repertoires in COVID-19. Germline V gene lookup returns CDR1 SGHRS and CDR2 YFSETQ. The CDR3 covers 15 residues. The trim removed 4 bases at V and 7 bases at J, leaving 7 bases unmatched. Measured with immunoSEQ multiplex PCR; TCRdb has only the in-frame clones, and not every one. The sample holds 200,000 to 250,000 clones; 80% to 90% are singletons and the top ten take more than 9%. Material: peripheral blood. The chain couples TRBV5-1 to TRBJ2-7; TRBD2 matches at 14 bases. The receptor comes from a man aged 50 to 59 with active or convalescent COVID-19. The CDR3 nucleotides are TGCGCCAGCAGCCCGGGACTAGCGGGGGTCGGGGAGCAGTACGTC. It yields the protein CASSPGLAGVGEQYV.